The source of this T cell receptor beta chain is a study of cytomegalovirus exposure and HLA in healthy donors. Study-level points and caveats: For TCR beta chains, V- and J-gene trimming was later linked to a missense DCLRE1C variant. A likely sequencing artifact accounted for one observed cluster of highly shared sequence variants.

In nominal health when sampled, donors likely had unrecorded immune exposures nonetheless. This clone appeared once. Its antigen remains unknown. V dropped 5 bases and J dropped 4 bases, with 10 bases sitting between them. Germline-derived CDR1 and CDR2 are SEHNR and FQNEAQ (reference sequence). The CDR3 runs 13 residues. The PCR had 60 Vbeta and 13 Jbeta primers. The data were produced by immunoSEQ multiplex PCR, yet TCRdb's version contains in-frame clones alone and is incomplete. Among 130,000 to 150,000 clones listed, approximately 68% were seen once. The sample comprised PBMCs. The rearrangement joins TRBV7-9 to TRBJ2-3; D unclear. The TCR was taken from a man between 60 and 75 years old in good health and CMV-seronegative. As DNA, the CDR3 is TGTGCCAGCAGCGTGGTCCGGGCAGATACGCAGTATTTT. Protein: CASSVVRADTQYF. The full variable domain, with the rest looked up from reference TRBV7-9 and TRBJ2-3, is DTGVSQNPRHKITKRGQNVTFRCDPISEHNRLYWYRQTLGQGPEFLTYFQNEAQLEKSRLLSDRFSAERPKGSFSTLEIQRTEQGDSAMYLCASSVVRADTQYFGPGTRLTVL.